Listed below are T cell receptor beta chains from one sample, sequenced in a study of blood T cell repertoires in COVID-19. Libraries were prepared by immunoSEQ multiplex PCR; TCRdb keeps only in-frame clonotypes and omits some of them. The sample holds over 45,000 clones, approximately 87% seen once. The sequenced sample was peripheral blood. These receptor sequences come from a human donor in a cohort sampled during active COVID-19. Both conserved end residues are part of each CDR3. Each record gives: CDR3 DNA, CDR3 protein, D gene, V gene, J gene, clone size. A D gene is named only where the DNA matches it firmly. Clone size is stated in some rows and not others, as once, few, many or a class when expanded.

CDR3 DNA: TGTGCCATCAGTGAGTCGAGTGCCGTGGGCTACACCTTC
CDR3 protein: CAISESSAVGYTF
D gene: NA
V gene: TRBV10-3
J gene: TRBJ1-2
clone size: NA

CDR3 DNA: TGTGCCACCAGCGCACAACAGGGTGGTACAGATACGCAGTATTTT
CDR3 protein: CATSAQQGGTDTQYF
D gene: NA
V gene: TRBV15
J gene: TRBJ2-3
clone size: NA

CDR3 DNA: TGTGCCAGCACCGCCCCGGGACTAGCTCTCCCCCTCACAGATACGCAGTATTTT
CDR3 protein: CASTAPGLALPLTDTQYF
D gene: TRBD2
V gene: TRBV5-6
J gene: TRBJ2-3
clone size: NA

CDR3 DNA: TGCGCCAGCAGCCAAGATCCCTGGGACTTTAGAGATACGCAGTATTTT
CDR3 protein: CASSQDPWDFRDTQYF
D gene: NA
V gene: TRBV4-3
J gene: TRBJ2-3
clone size: large

CDR3 DNA: TGCGCCAGCAGCGCCACAGGGGGCGCCTCCTACGAGCAGTACTTC
CDR3 protein: CASSATGGASYEQYF
D gene: TRBD1
V gene: TRBV5-1
J gene: TRBJ2-7
clone size: NA

CDR3 DNA: TGCGCCAGCAGCTTGCAGGGGGGAACTGGAAACACCATATATTTT
CDR3 protein: CASSLQGGTGNTIYF
D gene: TRBD1
V gene: TRBV5-1
J gene: TRBJ1-3
clone size: NA

CDR3 DNA: TGCAGCGCCGAGGACAGGGGATCCTCCTACGAGCAGTACTTC
CDR3 protein: CSAEDRGSSYEQYF
D gene: TRBD1
V gene: TRBV29-1
J gene: TRBJ2-7
clone size: NA

CDR3 DNA: TGTGCCAGCAGCTTAACACTAGCGGGTCGGGCAGATACGCAGTATTTT
CDR3 protein: CASSLTLAGRADTQYF
D gene: TRBD2
V gene: TRBV7-3
J gene: TRBJ2-3
clone size: few

CDR3 DNA: TGTGCCAGCAGTGAATCGACCGGGAAGAGTGAAGCTTTCTTT
CDR3 protein: CASSESTGKSEAFF
D gene: NA
V gene: TRBV25-1
J gene: TRBJ1-1
clone size: NA

CDR3 DNA: TGTGCCTCAGACAGGGGGAATGGCTACACCTTC
CDR3 protein: CASDRGNGYTF
D gene: TRBD1
V gene: TRBV30
J gene: TRBJ1-2
clone size: once

CDR3 DNA: TGTGCCAGCAGCCGTTCAGAACTAGCGGGGGACGAGCAGTACTTC
CDR3 protein: CASSRSELAGDEQYF
D gene: TRBD2
V gene: TRBV3-1/TRBV3-2
J gene: TRBJ2-7
clone size: few

CDR3 DNA: TGTGCCAGCAGTTTACAGGGGGCTCGGAACTATGGCTACACCTTC
CDR3 protein: CASSLQGARNYGYTF
D gene: TRBD1
V gene: TRBV28
J gene: TRBJ1-2
clone size: NA

CDR3 DNA: TGCAGCGTTGAAAGACAGATCGGCACTGAAGCTTTCTTT
CDR3 protein: CSVERQIGTEAFF
D gene: NA
V gene: TRBV29-1
J gene: TRBJ1-1
clone size: NA

CDR3 DNA: TGTGCCAGCAGTTTATCAGACAGGGTCGACACTGAAGCTTTCTTT
CDR3 protein: CASSLSDRVDTEAFF
D gene: TRBD1
V gene: TRBV27
J gene: TRBJ1-1
clone size: few

CDR3 DNA: TGTGCCAGCAAACCATCAGCGGGCCGCTCCTACAATGAGCAGTTCTTC
CDR3 protein: CASKPSAGRSYNEQFF
D gene: NA
V gene: TRBV7-8
J gene: TRBJ2-1
clone size: NA

CDR3 DNA: TGCGCCAGCAGCCAAGATCCAGCGGGGGGGCGAGATACGCAGTATTTT
CDR3 protein: CASSQDPAGGRDTQYF
D gene: TRBD2
V gene: TRBV4-1
J gene: TRBJ2-3
clone size: NA

CDR3 DNA: TGCGCCAGCAGCTTGACCCCGGGACAAAATTCACCCCTCCACTTT
CDR3 protein: CASSLTPGQNSPLHF
D gene: NA
V gene: TRBV5-1
J gene: TRBJ1-6
clone size: NA

CDR3 DNA: TGTGCCAGCAGCCCGGGGGGGGAAGAGACCCAGTACTTC
CDR3 protein: CASSPGGEETQYF
D gene: TRBD2
V gene: TRBV12-3/TRBV12-4
J gene: TRBJ2-5
clone size: NA

CDR3 DNA: TGTGCCAGCAGCTTAGATGTTACAGTCGAAAAACTGTTTTTT
CDR3 protein: CASSLDVTVEKLFF
D gene: NA
V gene: TRBV11-2
J gene: TRBJ1-4
clone size: NA